The clone carrying this T cell receptor beta chain was recorded at least ten times. Its matching antigen is unknown. Quantitative 5'-RACE with molecular barcodes generated TCR beta libraries. From the 5' RACE reads, TCRdb called clonotypes with MiXCR, one entry per CDR3 protein. The sample has approximately 540,000 distinct CDR3 sequences, roughly an eighth seen once; the top ten hold 6.8%. This specimen comes from a study of CD8 T cells in ankylosing spondylitis. Study observations and caveats: The study identified a TCR beta motif of 7 or 8 highly homologous variants that appeared characteristic of ankylosing spondylitis blood.

After removal of 3 bases from V and 10 bases from J, the junction contained 3 bases not matched to a gene. Germline CDR1 reads PRHDT; CDR2 reads FYEKMQ (reference sequence). The CDR3 covers 13 residues. The receptor's source is a male donor with ankylosing spondylitis. Sequenced input: blood, either unsorted or a sorted T cell fraction (not recorded which). The gene calls are TRBV13 and TRBJ1-5; 10 bases are a match to TRBD1. CDR3 nucleotide sequence: TGTGCCAGCAGCTTGGGACAGGGGTCACCCCAGCATTTT. Translation: CASSLGQGSPQHF.